Below, 11 T cell receptor beta chains from the same sample are listed, as sequenced in a study of shared clonotypes between healthy human individuals. TCRdb's table, derived via immunoSEQ multiplex PCR, lists solely in-frame clones and lacks some. In the table there are 2 million to 2.5 million clones, 85% to 95% of which are singletons. The sequencing input was naive CD4+ T cells sorted from blood. Subset here: CD45RA+ positively selected. These receptors all stem from a young man in good health.

V gene TRBV6-1 combines with J gene TRBJ1-6, with D uncertain. The germline gives CDR1 MNHNS, CDR2 SASEGT. Trimming pared 8 bases from V and 8 bases from J, leaving 10 bases between. This CDR3 comprises 12 residues. The CDR3 sequence is CASGLTYSPLHF. The CDR3 region has the DNA TGTGCCAGCGGGCTCACCTATTCACCCCTCCACTTT.

V is TRBV7-9 and J is TRBJ2-1, with D possibly matching TRBD2 (5 bases). Deletions cut 4 bases from V and 6 bases from J, with 19 bases between. From germline, CDR1 is SEHNR and CDR2 FQNEAQ (reference sequence). CDR3 length equals 16 residues. In DNA form, the CDR3 reads TGTGCCAGCAGCTCTTCGTTGACGGCCGAGGGCAATGAGCAGTTCTTC. Residues: CASSSSLTAEGNEQFF.

V usage is TRBV28 and J usage is TRBJ1-5, with a possible D match to TRBD1 (6 bases). Trimming took off 11 bases at V and 8 bases at J, with 19 bases between the two ends. The germline V gene encodes CDR1 MDHEN and CDR2 SYDVKM. There are 13 residues in the CDR3. The DNA of the CDR3 is TGTGCCCTTAGGGCAGGGGCGGGGAAGCCCCAGCATTTT. This codes for CALRAGAGKPQHF.

A word on this clone: In the same sample, other DNA sequences code for this CDR3. The chain combines TRBV30 with TRBJ1-3; possibly TRBD1 for D (5 bases). The CDR3 is 13 amino acids. Trimming removed 2 bases from V and 2 bases from J, with 7 bases in between. Germline V lookup: CDR1 GTSNPN, CDR2 SVGIG (reference sequence). CDR3 amino acids: CAWSPGPGNTIYF. CDR3 in DNA: TGTGCCTGGAGTCCGGGGCCTGGAAACACCATATATTTT. Looking up the rest from reference TRBV30 and TRBJ1-3 gives the full variable domain: SQTIHQWPATLVQPVGSPLSLECTVEGTSNPNLYWYRQAAGRGLQLLFYSVGIGQISSEVPQNLSASRPQDRQFILSSKKLLLSDSGFYLCAWSPGPGNTIYFGEGSWLTVV.

This chain uses TRBV18 with TRBJ2-5; 8 nucleotides line up with TRBD2. V was pared by 1 base and J by 5 bases, with 6 bases of the junction left unmatched. Germline V gene sequence: CDR1 KGHSH, CDR2 LQKENI. The CDR3 has 15 residues. The CDR3 reads CASSPLSGSTETQYF. CDR3 bases: TGTGCCAGCTCACCACTAAGCGGGAGCACGGAGACCCAGTACTTC.

The chain joins TRBV25-1 to TRBJ1-1; D call uncertain. CDR1 and CDR2 from the germline V gene are MGHDK and SYGVNS. Between the trimmed V and J ends, which lost 5 bases and 2 bases, there was a span of 6 bases. CDR3 size: 12 residues. The DNA for the CDR3 is TGTGCCAGCAGTAAGGACAACACTGAAGCTTTCTTT. This translates into CASSKDNTEAFF.

The genes are TRBV2 and TRBJ1-2; perhaps TRBD1 as D (5 bases). Trimming took 1 base from V and 4 from J, leaving 19 bases between them. CDR3 length: 17 residues. CDR1 and CDR2 (germline): SNHLY, FYNNEI. This chain's CDR3 is CASSEEKGTFTLYGYTF. In nucleotides, the CDR3 is TGTGCCAGCAGTGAAGAGAAGGGGACGTTTACCCTCTATGGCTACACCTTC.

V gene TRBV28 combines with J gene TRBJ1-2; 9 bases map to TRBD1. In germline, CDR1 is MDHEN, CDR2 SYDVKM. With V trimmed by 2 bases and J by 8 bases, 15 bases remained unmatched. The CDR3 contains 17 residues. The CDR3 sequence: CASSLAAGGTGLRGYTF. The CDR3 DNA follows: TGTGCCAGCAGTTTAGCTGCGGGGGGGACAGGGTTAAGGGGCTACACCTTC.

CDR3 nucleotide sequence: TGTGCCAGCAGGAAGAGGCAGGGGCTAAATGAAAAACTGTTTTTT. Its translation is CASRKRQGLNEKLFF. The rearrangement links TRBV6-1 to TRBJ1-4, with D maybe TRBD1 (6 bases). The germline gives CDR1 MNHNS, CDR2 SASEGT. The length of the CDR3 is 15 residues. V lost 6 bases and J 5 bases, leaving 16 bases between the germline ends.

The V and J genes are TRBV28 and TRBJ2-7, with a possible D match to TRBD2 (5 bases). CDR1 MDHEN and CDR2 SYDVKM come from the germline V gene. The CDR3 runs 12 residues. V lost 1 base and J 5 bases, leaving 6 bases between the germline ends. This CDR3 reads CASSLSGNEQYF. The CDR3 DNA follows: TGTGCCAGCAGTTTATCCGGGAACGAGCAGTACTTC.

The chain couples TRBV4-3 to TRBJ2-1; D is possibly TRBD1 (5 bases). This CDR3 contains 12 residues. V gave up 4 bases and J gave up 8 bases, with 9 bases separating them. Germline V gene data show CDR1 as LGHNA and CDR2 as YSLEER. CDR3 protein: CASSPKGHEQFF. As DNA, the CDR3 is TGCGCCAGCAGCCCGAAGGGGCATGAGCAGTTCTTC.